One sample yielded the 19 T cell receptor beta chains listed below, sequenced in a study of cytomegalovirus exposure and HLA in healthy donors. In the PCR, 60 Vbeta and 13 Jbeta primers were used. Measured with immunoSEQ multiplex PCR; TCRdb has only the in-frame clones, and not every one. The table includes about 260,000 clones, roughly 86% detected once. Material for sequencing was PBMCs. The receptors were sampled from a woman aged 35 to 49 in good health and CMV-seropositive.

This clone was observed a single time. The chain uses TRBV27 and TRBJ2-1; 7 bases agree with TRBD2. Per germline, CDR1 MNHEY and CDR2 SMNVEV (reference sequence). This CDR3 is built from 16 residues. V gave up 7 bases and J gave up 10 bases; unmatched junction bases: 19. The chain's CDR3 is CASNEAGLSALREQFF. The CDR3 DNA sequence: TGTGCCAGCAACGAAGCGGGACTGTCGGCACTGAGGGAGCAGTTCTTC.

V usage is TRBV4-2 and J usage is TRBJ1-1; unclear D gene. Trimming shortened V by 5 bases and J by 1 base, and 11 bases separated the two germline ends. The CDR3 runs to 14 residues. Germline CDR1 reads LGHNA; CDR2 reads YNFKEQ. CDR3 nucleotides: TGTGCCAGCAGCGCCGGAGATAAGAACACTGAAGCTTTCTTT. This codes for CASSAGDKNTEAFF.

This chain connects TRBV30 to TRBJ1-2, with TRBD1 as a possible D gene (6 bases). Trimming shortened V by 2 bases and J by 8 bases, and 12 bases separated the two germline ends. CDR1 is GTSNPN and CDR2 is SVGIG in the germline V gene (reference sequence). The CDR3 is 12 amino acids. The CDR3 protein is CAWSMGAEGYTF. CDR3 in DNA: TGTGCCTGGAGTATGGGGGCGGAAGGCTACACCTTC. Supplemented by reference TRBV30 and TRBJ1-2, the full variable domain reads SQTIHQWPATLVQPVGSPLSLECTVEGTSNPNLYWYRQAAGRGLQLLFYSVGIGQISSEVPQNLSASRPQDRQFILSSKKLLLSDSGFYLCAWSMGAEGYTFGSGTRLTVV.

In the case of this clone: This CDR3 is also generated by other DNA sequences in the sample. The chain has TRBV20-1 and TRBJ2-5; D not certain. Trimming cost V 3 bases and J 5 bases, with 7 bases left between them. This CDR3 has 11 residues. Germline CDR1 and CDR2: DFQATT and SNEGSKA (reference sequence). For the CDR3, the DNA is TGCAGTGCTAGTCTCCAGGAGACCCAGTACTTC. Amino acids: CSASLQETQYF.

The V gene is TRBV19, the J gene TRBJ2-5; TRBD2 aligns across 9 bases. From germline, CDR1 is LNHDA and CDR2 SQIVND (reference sequence). Losses at the gene ends were 8 bases for V and 5 bases for J; bases not matched to a gene: 6. The CDR3 spans 13 residues. CDR3 loop: CASRGRGGETQYF. In DNA form, the CDR3 reads TGTGCCAGTCGCGGGAGGGGGGGGGAGACCCAGTACTTC. Looking up the rest from reference TRBV19 and TRBJ2-5 gives the full variable domain: DGGITQSPKYLFRKEGQNVTLSCEQNLNHDAMYWYRQDPGQGLRLIYYSQIVNDFQKGDIAEGYSVSREKKESFPLTVTSAQKNPTAFYLCASRGRGGETQYFGPGTRLLVL.

The J gene is TRBJ2-1, the V gene TRBV7-6, with a tentative D call TRBD2 (6 bases). CDR3 length: 15 residues. V lost 2 bases, J lost 3 bases, and 11 bases lay in between. CDR1 and CDR2 from the germline V gene are SGHVS and FNYEAQ. This CDR3 reads CASSLLPGLYNEQFF. CDR3 nucleotides: TGTGCCAGCAGCTTATTGCCGGGACTCTACAATGAGCAGTTCTTC.

The chain joins TRBV2 to TRBJ2-2; no clear D. V was cut by 6 bases and J by 1 base, with 12 bases left in between. Germline CDR1 SNHLY, CDR2 FYNNEI. This CDR3 region has 15 residues. The CDR3 protein is CASRGRSVNTGELFF. The CDR3 nucleotides read TGTGCCAGCAGGGGTCGGAGTGTGAACACCGGGGAGCTGTTTTTT.

The chain carries TRBV13 and TRBJ1-1, with 9 bases that match TRBD1. The trim removed 7 bases at V and 10 bases at J, leaving 13 bases unmatched. The CDR3 is 14 residues long. From germline, CDR1 is PRHDT and CDR2 FYEKMQ (reference sequence). CDR3: CASNSGQGERVAFF. CDR3 coding DNA: TGTGCCAGCAACTCGGGACAGGGTGAGCGGGTAGCTTTCTTT.

This rearrangement joins TRBV5-1 to TRBJ2-3; 10 bases fit TRBD1. The CDR3 has 16 amino acids. Germline V gives CDR1 SGHRS, CDR2 YFSETQ. V shed 4 bases and J 0 bases; nucleotides not matched to a gene: 5. The CDR3 here is CASSQGQGPSTDTQYF. CDR3 bases: TGCGCCAGCAGCCAGGGACAGGGGCCCAGCACAGATACGCAGTATTTT.

The chain carries TRBV28 and TRBJ2-1; D uncertain. V lost 3 bases to trimming and J lost 0 bases, with 15 bases between them. The length of the CDR3 is 17 residues. The germline V gene encodes CDR1 MDHEN and CDR2 SYDVKM. CDR3 sequence reads: CASSFGWRLSSYNEQFF. As DNA, the CDR3 is TGTGCCAGCAGTTTCGGGTGGCGCTTGAGCTCCTACAATGAGCAGTTCTTC.

The rearrangement links TRBV5-4 to TRBJ2-7; 7 bases agree with TRBD1. CDR3 size: 15 residues. Germline V gene lookup returns CDR1 SGHNT and CDR2 YYREEE (reference sequence). Trimming took 0 bases from V and 5 from J; bases not matched to a gene: 8. The CDR3 bases are TGTGCCAGCAGCTTGGGCGACAGGGCCCGCGACGAGCAGTACTTC. Translated: CASSLGDRARDEQYF.

J is TRBJ2-7 and V is TRBV14, with a possible D match to TRBD2 (6 bases). V gave up 3 bases and J gave up 2 bases, with 23 bases separating them. The germline V gene encodes CDR1 SGHDN and CDR2 FVKESK. This CDR3 is built from 18 residues. CDR3 sequence reads: CASSQDPGAPSPAYEQYF. The CDR3 DNA is TGTGCCAGCAGCCAGGATCCGGGAGCCCCGTCCCCTGCCTACGAGCAGTACTTC.

The V and J genes are TRBV28 and TRBJ2-7; 7 positions agree with TRBD1. The V segment lost 4 bases and the J segment 0 bases; nucleotides outside the gene matches: 3. This CDR3 comprises 14 residues. Germline V CDR1 and CDR2: MDHEN, SYDVKM. CDR3 loop: CASSSSGGSYEQYF. Written as DNA, the CDR3 is TGTGCCAGCAGTTCTTCAGGGGGCTCCTACGAGCAGTACTTC.

The chain links TRBV6-5 to TRBJ1-1; no clear D gene. The V gene lost 6 bases and the J gene lost 4 bases, with 12 bases spanning the gap. Per germline, CDR1 MNHEY and CDR2 SVGAGI. The CDR3 runs to 13 residues. CDR3 sequence: CASSPHAVTEAFF. CDR3 bases: TGTGCCAGCAGCCCCCACGCGGTCACTGAAGCTTTCTTT.

As regards this clone: Its ends do not fully match the called genes, so a read error is possible. The chain recombines TRBV7-9 with TRBJ1-1, with D perhaps TRBD1 (5 bases). The CDR3 is made up of 18 amino acids. Germline loops: CDR1 SEHNR, CDR2 FQNEAQ (reference sequence). As DNA, the CDR3 is TGTTCCAGCAGCTCATCAGGACGACTTCCCAGGGTGAACACTGAAGCTTTCTTT. Protein: CSSSSSGRLPRVNTEAFF.

The CDR3 DNA reads TGTGCCAGCAGCTTCCGGGTATATGACACTGAAGCTTTCTTT. Protein product: CASSFRVYDTEAFF. The V gene is TRBV5-5, the J gene TRBJ1-1; no firm D call. Germline CDR1 and CDR2: SGHKS and YYEKEE (reference sequence). V lost 2 bases to trimming and J lost 3 bases, with 11 bases between them. The CDR3 covers 14 residues.

This sequence joins TRBV29-1 and TRBJ2-3; 7 positions agree with TRBD2. V gave up 7 bases and J gave up 6 bases; unmatched junction bases: 10. The CDR3 length is 13 residues. Germline V CDR1 and CDR2: SQVTM, ANQGSEA. CDR3 residues: CSGAGEVGDTQYF. The CDR3 DNA reads TGCAGCGGCGCGGGGGAGGTAGGGGATACGCAGTATTTT.

The CDR3 sequence: CASAGLAGNEQFF. The CDR3 bases are TGTGCCAGCGCGGGACTAGCGGGCAATGAGCAGTTCTTC. The chain links TRBV2 to TRBJ2-1, with 12 positions matching TRBD2. The CDR3 runs to 13 residues. Trimming took 8 bases from V and 6 from J; bases not matched to a gene: 2. Germline CDR1 and CDR2: SNHLY and FYNNEI.

This chain links TRBV19 with TRBJ2-2, with D unclear. V lost 0 bases to trimming and J lost 0 bases, with 8 bases between them. The CDR3 spans 16 residues. Germline assignment: CDR1 LNHDA and CDR2 SQIVND (reference sequence). The CDR3 DNA sequence: TGTGCCAGTAGTATAGATCAGCGTTCGAACACCGGGGAGCTGTTTTTT. This translates into CASSIDQRSNTGELFF.